The entry that follows covers one TCR beta chain sequence. Its matching antigen is unknown. The PCR was carried out with 60 Vbeta primers and 13 Jbeta primers. Sequenced by immunoSEQ multiplex PCR; TCRdb stores in-frame clones only, minus some. This sample yields roughly 130,000 clones, of which approximately 66% are seen a single time; about 8.9% belongs to the top ten. The data belong to a study of cytomegalovirus exposure and HLA in healthy donors. Regarding the study as a whole: Rarity marked most TCR sequences, yet some public TCRs occurred in many donors. Analysis performed later found 16,951 TCR beta sequences associated with HLA alleles at 0.05 false discovery rate.

Germline values: CDR1 PRHDT, CDR2 FYEKMQ (reference sequence). V lost 2 bases and J lost 2, with 13 bases in between. The CDR3 loop spans 15 amino acids. The sequence was collected from a woman between 35 and 50 years old in good health and CMV-seropositive. The V call is TRBV13, the J call TRBJ2-7; D is uncertain. Input material: PBMCs. CDR3 residues: CASSLSAGPTYEQYF. The CDR3 nucleotides are TGTGCCAGCAGCTTATCAGCAGGTCCCACCTACGAGCAGTACTTC.